What follows are 17 T cell receptor beta chains derived from one specimen sequenced in a study of shared clonotypes between healthy human individuals. Clones were sequenced by immunoSEQ multiplex PCR, and TCRdb holds only the in-frame ones, with some missing. The sample holds about 2.3 million clones, approximately 93% seen once. Sample: naive CD4+ T cells from PBMCs. As for subset: CD45RA+ positively selected. The receptors come from a man aged 18-30 years in good health. Some clones in this sample may be carry-over from other donors' samples.

The genes are TRBV9 and TRBJ2-1; the match to TRBD2 covers 13 bases. Germline loops: CDR1 SGDLS, CDR2 YYNGEE. The junction had 14 bases not matched to a gene; V was cut back by 4 bases and J by 7 bases. There are 18 residues in the CDR3. The CDR3 nucleotides read TGTGCCAGCAGCTCAGACCCTTTGACTAGCGGGAGGCGGAATGAGCAGTTCTTC. Amino acid sequence: CASSSDPLTSGRRNEQFF. Full variable domain (rest looked up from reference TRBV9 and TRBJ2-1): DSGVTQTPKHLITATGQRVTLRCSPRSGDLSVYWYQQSLDQGLQFLIQYYNGEERAKGNILERFSAQQFPDLHSELNLSSLELGDSALYFCASSSDPLTSGRRNEQFFGPGTRLTVL.

The chain joins TRBV6-1 to TRBJ2-7; TRBD1 matches at 7 bases. CDR1 and CDR2 from the germline V gene are MNHNS and SASEGT. The CDR3 has 13 residues. The J segment lost 4 bases and the V segment lost 6 bases, leaving 6 bases of the junction unmatched. In DNA, the CDR3 is TGTGCCAGCAGCCAGGACAGGATGTACGAGCAGTACTTC. This translates into CASSQDRMYEQYF.

This clone occurred once. V and J are TRBV4-2 and TRBJ1-3, with D possibly being TRBD1 (5 bases). Germline CDR1 reads LGHNA; CDR2 reads YNFKEQ. This CDR3 has 17 amino acids. The V end was cut by 0 bases, the J end by 1 base, with 13 bases between. In nucleotides, the CDR3 is TGTGCCAGCAGCCAAGATGAGACAGCAGGTTCTGGAAACACCATATATTTT. Translating it yields CASSQDETAGSGNTIYF.

The V call is TRBV2, the J call TRBJ2-7; D is undetermined. The CDR3 is 15 amino acids. Germline values: CDR1 SNHLY, CDR2 FYNNEI. V lost 5 bases and J lost 2, with 16 bases in between. The CDR3 sequence is CASSFGTYKTYEQYF. CDR3 DNA sequence: TGTGCCAGCAGTTTTGGTACGTATAAGACCTACGAGCAGTACTTC.

The rearrangement links TRBV5-4 to TRBJ2-3; D gene uncertain. V was pared by 4 bases and J by 2 bases, with 2 bases between. Germline loops: CDR1 SGHNT, CDR2 YYREEE (reference sequence). The CDR3 totals 11 residues. CDR3 in amino acids: CASSDTDTQYF. CDR3 coding DNA: TGTGCCAGCAGCGACACAGATACGCAGTATTTT.

With respect to this clone: Other DNA sequences within the sample encode an identical CDR3. The chain couples TRBV5-1 to TRBJ2-1; D ambiguous. Germline CDR1 and CDR2: SGHRS and YFSETQ. This CDR3 comprises 11 residues. V lost 4 bases and J 4 bases, leaving 3 bases between the germline ends. CDR3 residues: CASSQYNEQFF. In DNA, the CDR3 is TGCGCCAGCAGCCAGTACAATGAGCAGTTCTTC.

The chain has TRBV6-1 and TRBJ2-1; possible D gene TRBD2, 6 bases. Germline loops: CDR1 MNHNS, CDR2 SASEGT. Between the trimmed V and J ends, which lost 7 bases and 10 bases, there was a span of 23 bases. The CDR3 length is 15 residues. The CDR3 nucleotides read TGTGCCAGCAAAAACGCGGAGGGCGGGTTCTCGGAGCAGTTCTTC. Its translation is CASKNAEGGFSEQFF.

The chain carries TRBV11-2 and TRBJ2-5; D possibly corresponds to TRBD2 (5 bases). Trimming stripped 5 bases from V and 5 bases from J, with 15 bases between. The CDR3 length is 14 residues. Germline V lookup: CDR1 SGHAT, CDR2 FQNNGV. CDR3 sequence (DNA): TGTGCCAGCAGCATAACGGGGATGAGTGAGACCCAGTACTTC. As protein: CASSITGMSETQYF.

The rearrangement joins TRBV5-1 to TRBJ2-7, with 8 positions matching TRBD1. Germline lookup yields CDR1 SGHRS and CDR2 YFSETQ. Unmatched junction bases numbered 9, after V lost 4 bases and J lost 6 bases. CDR3 length: 14 amino acids. CDR3 sequence: CASSPRPGQGEQYF. In DNA form, the CDR3 reads TGCGCCAGCAGCCCCCGACCCGGACAGGGCGAGCAGTACTTC.

This clone showed up just a few times. In DNA, the CDR3 is TGCAGCGTGGAAAGGCTGGCCAATACTGAAAAACTGTTTTTT. Residues: CSVERLANTEKLFF. This chain uses TRBV29-1 with TRBJ1-4; D is uncertain. V was cut by 6 bases and J by 7 bases, with 18 bases left in between. Germline V gene lookup returns CDR1 SQVTM and CDR2 ANQGSEA. The CDR3 consists of 14 residues.

The chain is built from TRBV14 and TRBJ2-5, with D possibly TRBD1 on 5 matching bases. V lost 1 base to trimming and J lost 3 bases, with 9 bases between them. Per germline, CDR1 SGHDN and CDR2 FVKESK. This CDR3 has 14 residues. The CDR3 sequence is CASSQGSREETQYF. The CDR3 nucleotides read TGTGCCAGCAGCCAAGGCAGCAGGGAAGAGACCCAGTACTTC.

The J gene is TRBJ1-3, the V gene TRBV28, with TRBD1 identical over 7 bases. Germline loops: CDR1 MDHEN, CDR2 SYDVKM. Unmatched junction bases numbered 6, after V lost 5 bases and J lost 2 bases. The CDR3 extends over 15 amino acids. This chain's CDR3 is CASSPPTGTGNTIYF. The CDR3 DNA sequence: TGTGCCAGCAGTCCCCCGACAGGGACTGGAAACACCATATATTTT. Together with reference TRBV28 and TRBJ1-3, the CDR3 gives the full variable domain: DVKVTQSSRYLVKRTGEKVFLECVQDMDHENMFWYRQDPGLGLRLIYFSYDVKMKEKGDIPEGYSVSREKKERFSLILESASTNQTSMYLCASSPPTGTGNTIYFGEGSWLTVV.

The genes are TRBV5-4 and TRBJ2-3, with D unresolved. This CDR3 is 16 amino acids long. Looked up from germline, CDR1 is SGHNT and CDR2 is YYREEE (reference sequence). V lost 0 bases and J lost 0, with 11 bases in between. The CDR3 DNA reads as TGTGCCAGCAGCTTGGAGCGAGGTCCTAGCACAGATACGCAGTATTTT. Protein: CASSLERGPSTDTQYF.

The J gene is TRBJ1-4, the V gene TRBV6-5; TRBD1 aligns across 9 bases. CDR1 is MNHEY, CDR2 SVGAGI, per germline. V trimming: 6 bases; J trimming: 7 bases; junction bases outside the gene matches: 6. The CDR3 contains 14 residues. CDR3 DNA: TGTGCCAGCAGCGATCGACAGGGGGTTGAAAAACTGTTTTTT. Its protein is CASSDRQGVEKLFF.

This clone was counted a single time. The CDR3 loop is CASSQRGMNTEAFF. CDR3 nucleotide sequence: TGTGCCAGCAGTCAAAGGGGTATGAACACTGAAGCTTTCTTT. The chain uses TRBV6-6 and TRBJ1-1; a weak D match, TRBD1 (5 bases). Trimming pared 5 bases from V and 0 bases from J, leaving 10 bases between. Germline loops: CDR1 MNHNY, CDR2 SVGAGI (reference sequence). The CDR3 runs to 14 residues.

For this clone: Other DNA sequences in the same sample also yield this CDR3. This chain connects TRBV7-3 to TRBJ1-1; D not certain. The CDR3 runs to 13 residues. In germline, CDR1 is SGHTA, CDR2 FQGTGA. The V end lost 4 bases, the J end lost 2 bases, and 8 bases lay between the germline ends. CDR3: CASSSGVNTEAFF. CDR3 nucleotides: TGTGCCAGCAGCTCTGGGGTAAACACTGAAGCTTTCTTT.

This clone occurred once. This sample includes further DNA sequences coding for the same CDR3. The chain recombines TRBV28 with TRBJ1-2; D might be TRBD1 (6 bases). Germline V gene data show CDR1 as MDHEN and CDR2 as SYDVKM. The CDR3 extends over 12 amino acids. The ends were cut back, 6 bases at V and 4 bases at J, with 9 bases in the middle. The CDR3 DNA sequence: TGTGCCAGCAGCTACAGGGCCTATGGCTACACCTTC. It is translated as CASSYRAYGYTF.